This record covers a single TCR beta chain. 13 Jbeta primers and 60 Vbeta primers were used for the PCR. Produced via immunoSEQ multiplex PCR; TCRdb's table is partial and in-frame only. The sample comprises around 170,000 clones, around 80% of which are singletons, and 1% rests with the top ten. The data derive from a study of cytomegalovirus exposure and HLA in healthy donors. Trimming took 6 bases from V and 6 from J; bases not matched to a gene: 11. CDR1 and CDR2 (germline): SGHTA, FQGNSA. The CDR3 totals 15 residues. The material sequenced was PBMCs. The V call is TRBV7-2, the J call TRBJ1-2; 9 nucleotides align to TRBD1. The TCR sequence derives from a woman between 50 and 59 years old in good health and CMV-seropositive. The CDR3 DNA sequence: TGTGCCAGCAGTGGACAGGGGATTTCCCTCCATGGCTACACCTTC. It is translated as CASSGQGISLHGYTF. Full variable domain (outside the CDR3, taken from reference TRBV7-2 and TRBJ1-2): GAGVSQSPSNKVTEKGKDVELRCDPISGHTALYWYRQSLGQGLEFLIYFQGNSAPDKSGLPSDRFSAERTGGSVSTLTIQRTQQEDSAVYLCASSGQGISLHGYTFGSGTRLTVV.